The clone carrying this TCR beta chain was found once. One junction end does not reproduce the germline sequence, and a read error may be involved. Amplification used 60 Vbeta primers and 13 Jbeta primers. Measured with immunoSEQ multiplex PCR; TCRdb has only the in-frame clones, and not every one. Of 70,000 to 100,000 clones in the sample, under 90% were seen once. This entry comes from a study of cytomegalovirus exposure and HLA in healthy donors. The sample consisted of PBMCs. This receptor was taken from a man in his fifties in good health and CMV-seropositive.

For the CDR3, the DNA is TGTGCCAGCAGCTCAGGAGGGGCTGGGAACAGTCAGTACTTC. It translates to CASSSGGAGNSQYF. The chain has TRBV9 and TRBJ2-4; D possibly corresponds to TRBD2 (6 bases). This CDR3 contains 14 residues. Germline V gene sequence: CDR1 SGDLS, CDR2 YYNGEE. Using reference TRBV9 and TRBJ2-4 for the parts outside the CDR3, the full variable domain is DSGVTQTPKHLITATGQRVTLRCSPRSGDLSVYWYQQSLDQGLQFLIQYYNGEERAKGNILERFSAQQFPDLHSELNLSSLELGDSALYFCASSSGGAGNSQYFGAGTRLSVL.